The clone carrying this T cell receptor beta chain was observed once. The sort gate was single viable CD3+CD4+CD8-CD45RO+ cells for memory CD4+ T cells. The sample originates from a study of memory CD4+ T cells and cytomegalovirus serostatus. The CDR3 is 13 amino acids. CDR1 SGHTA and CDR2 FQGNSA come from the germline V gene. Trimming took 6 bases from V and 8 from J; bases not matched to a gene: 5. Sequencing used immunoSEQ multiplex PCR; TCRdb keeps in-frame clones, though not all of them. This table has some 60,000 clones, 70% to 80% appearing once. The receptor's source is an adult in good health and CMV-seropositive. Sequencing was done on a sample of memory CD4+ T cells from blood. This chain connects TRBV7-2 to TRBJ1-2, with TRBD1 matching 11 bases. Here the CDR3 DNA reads TGTGCCAGCAGTACGGGACAGGGGGAAGGCTACACCTTC. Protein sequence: CASSTGQGEGYTF. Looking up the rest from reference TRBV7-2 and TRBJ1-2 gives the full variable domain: GAGVSQSPSNKVTEKGKDVELRCDPISGHTALYWYRQSLGQGLEFLIYFQGNSAPDKSGLPSDRFSAERTGGSVSTLTIQRTQQEDSAVYLCASSTGQGEGYTFGSGTRLTVV.